Listed below are T cell receptor beta chains from one sample, sequenced in a study of T cell responses to AZD1222 COVID-19 vaccine. Sequencing was performed with immunoSEQ multiplex PCR; in TCRdb, only in-frame clones are kept and a portion is missing. The table lists 110,000 or so clones, about 91% of them singletons. This material consisted of peripheral blood, taken 28 days after the second AZD1222 dose. Receptor source: an adult who received the AZD1222 COVID-19 vaccine. The CDR3 runs from the conserved cysteine through the conserved F or W. Rows may omit the clone size; those that give it use once, few, many or a size class.

>TRBV9|TRBJ2-5|.|16
CASSVLFAGGQETQYF
>TRBV4-2|TRBJ2-7|.|13
CASSQDLGYEQYF
>TRBV6-1|TRBJ2-2|.|17
CASSVGRRPSLTGELFF
>TRBV10-1|TRBJ2-7|.|14
CASSEWTGGSEQYF
>TRBV2|TRBJ2-3|.|11
CASSPYDTQYF
>TRBV7-3|TRBJ1-2|.|19
CASSTQRLSMGQLNYGYTF
>TRBV21-1|TRBJ2-7|.|14
CASIFGGGTYEQYF
>TRBV4-3|TRBJ2-2|medium-sized|18
CASSQEAPGATNTGELFF
>TRBV24-1|TRBJ1-1|.|14
CANETGTMNTEAFF
>TRBV7-2|TRBJ2-1|.|12
CASSLGSNEQFF
>TRBV19|TRBJ2-2|few|10
CATGTGELFF
>TRBV5-1|TRBJ2-3|.|14
CASSLDRGSNTQYF
>TRBV9|TRBJ1-2|.|16
CASSSSGTGASYGYTF
>TRBV6-6|TRBJ2-1|once|16
CASSYNPPDRANEQFF
>TRBV12-3/TRBV12-4|TRBJ2-2|.|13
CASSLRTAGELFF
>TRBV11-3|TRBJ2-2|.|14
CASSSGQGTGELFF
>TRBV6-1|TRBJ1-5|.|15
CASSEEGASNQPQHF
>TRBV15|TRBJ2-7|.|16
CATSRDSGLSSYEQYF
>TRBV11-1|TRBJ1-1|once|15
CASSFLRGEETEAFF
>TRBV2|TRBJ2-7|.|15
CASSEAPGGPYEQYF
>TRBV29-1|TRBJ1-3|.|14
CSVQTQPGGNTIYF
>TRBV6-5|TRBJ2-5|.|14
CASSRGVGQETQYF
>TRBV28|TRBJ1-5|.|15
CASSLRQGAEQPQHF
>TRBV25-1|TRBJ2-7|.|15
CASSEGVQGVYEQYF
>TRBV23-1|TRBJ1-1|once|16
CASSQSTGTRLEGAFF
>TRBV9|TRBJ2-3|.|12
CASRGLADTQYF
>TRBV10-3|TRBJ1-5|.|14
CAISEAGGRQPQHF
>TRBV6-5|TRBJ2-1|.|15
CASSPSGTGTHEQFF
>TRBV28|TRBJ1-5|.|15
CASTTGKYSNQPQHF
>TRBV10-3|TRBJ1-1|.|11
CAIRGSAEAFF
>TRBV25-1|TRBJ1-3|.|15
CASSEFGDSGNTIYF
>TRBV6-5|TRBJ1-1|.|13
CASNLLANTEAFF
>TRBV19|TRBJ1-5|.|13
CASSPGMGQPQHF
>TRBV28|TRBJ1-2|.|14
CASSPSTGHYGYTF
>TRBV3-1/TRBV3-2|TRBJ2-1|once|15
CASSSRGGVNNEQFF
>TRBV6-2/TRBV6-3|TRBJ1-1|.|14
CASSYSMSRTEAFF
>TRBV5-1|TRBJ2-3|.|15
CASSHPASFPDTQYF
>TRBV27|TRBJ1-1|few|13
CASSSREGQRLFF
>TRBV10-3|TRBJ2-3|.|14
CAISGQGRTDTQYF
>TRBV11-2|TRBJ2-7|few|16
CASSLEFGTASYEQYF
>TRBV20-1|TRBJ2-5|few|14
CSASLGLAQETQYF
>TRBV7-8|TRBJ2-6|.|16
CASSLESLSGANVLTF
>TRBV18|TRBJ2-5|.|14
CASSPNEGLETQYF
>TRBV7-2|TRBJ1-6|few|14
CASSQSAFGSPLHF
>TRBV27|TRBJ1-6|.|14
CASSPGQGGSPLHF